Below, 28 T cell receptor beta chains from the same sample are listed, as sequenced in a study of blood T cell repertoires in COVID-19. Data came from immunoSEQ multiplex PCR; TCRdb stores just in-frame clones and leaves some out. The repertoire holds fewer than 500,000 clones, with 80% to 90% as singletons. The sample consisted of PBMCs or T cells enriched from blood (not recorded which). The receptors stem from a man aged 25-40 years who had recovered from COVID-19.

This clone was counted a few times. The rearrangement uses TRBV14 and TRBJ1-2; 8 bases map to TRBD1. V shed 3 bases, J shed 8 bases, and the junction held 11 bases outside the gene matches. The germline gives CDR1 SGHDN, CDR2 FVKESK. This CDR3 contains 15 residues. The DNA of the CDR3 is TGTGCCAGCAGCCACCTGGACAGGGCTAATGGGGGCTACACCTTC. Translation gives CASSHLDRANGGYTF.

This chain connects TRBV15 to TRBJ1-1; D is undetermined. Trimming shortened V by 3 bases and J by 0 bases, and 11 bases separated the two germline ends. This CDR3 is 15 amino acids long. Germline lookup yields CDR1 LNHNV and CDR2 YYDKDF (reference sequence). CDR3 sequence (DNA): TGTGCCACCAGCAGGGCAGGTGGCATGAACACTGAAGCTTTCTTT. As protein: CATSRAGGMNTEAFF.

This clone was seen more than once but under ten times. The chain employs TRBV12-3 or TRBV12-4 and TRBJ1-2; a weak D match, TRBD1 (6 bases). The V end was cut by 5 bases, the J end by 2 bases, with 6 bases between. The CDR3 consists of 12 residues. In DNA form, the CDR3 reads TGTGCCAGCAGTACAGGGAACTATGGCTACACCTTC. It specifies CASSTGNYGYTF.

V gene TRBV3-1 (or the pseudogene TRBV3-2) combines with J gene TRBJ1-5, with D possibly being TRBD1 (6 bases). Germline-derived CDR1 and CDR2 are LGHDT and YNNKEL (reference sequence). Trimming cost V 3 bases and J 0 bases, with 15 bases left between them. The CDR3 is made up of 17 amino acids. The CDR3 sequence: CASSHSMGADSNQPQHF. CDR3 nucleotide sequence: TGTGCCAGCAGCCACTCGATGGGGGCGGATAGCAATCAGCCCCAGCATTTT.

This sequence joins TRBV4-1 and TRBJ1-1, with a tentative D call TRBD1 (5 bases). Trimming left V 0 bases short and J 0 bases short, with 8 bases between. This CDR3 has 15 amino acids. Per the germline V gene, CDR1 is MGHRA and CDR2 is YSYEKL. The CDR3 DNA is TGCGCCAGCAGCCAAGACAGGGTCCTGAACACTGAAGCTTTCTTT. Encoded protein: CASSQDRVLNTEAFF.

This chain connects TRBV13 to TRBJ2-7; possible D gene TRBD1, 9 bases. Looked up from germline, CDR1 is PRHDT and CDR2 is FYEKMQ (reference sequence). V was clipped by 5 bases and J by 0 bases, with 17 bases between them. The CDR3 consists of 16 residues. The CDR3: CASSPAGDRVSYEQYF. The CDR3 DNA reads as TGTGCCAGCAGCCCAGCGGGGGACAGGGTCTCCTACGAGCAGTACTTC.

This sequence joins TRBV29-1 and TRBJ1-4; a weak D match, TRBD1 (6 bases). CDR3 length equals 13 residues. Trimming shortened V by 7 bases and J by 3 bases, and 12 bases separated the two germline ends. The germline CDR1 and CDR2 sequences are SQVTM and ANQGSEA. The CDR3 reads CSARQDPNEKLFF. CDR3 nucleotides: TGCAGCGCACGACAGGACCCTAATGAAAAACTGTTTTTT.

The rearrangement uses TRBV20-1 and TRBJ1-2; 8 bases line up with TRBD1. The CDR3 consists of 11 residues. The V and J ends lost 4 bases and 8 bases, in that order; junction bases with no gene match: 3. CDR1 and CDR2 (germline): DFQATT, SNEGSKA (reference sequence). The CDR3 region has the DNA TGCAGTGCTACAGGGGGCGTCGGCTACACCTTC. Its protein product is CSATGGVGYTF.

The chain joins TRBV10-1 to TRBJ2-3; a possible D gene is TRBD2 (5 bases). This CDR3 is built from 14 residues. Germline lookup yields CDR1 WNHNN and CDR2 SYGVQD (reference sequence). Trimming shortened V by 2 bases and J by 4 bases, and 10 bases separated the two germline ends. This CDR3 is CASSEGIGADTQYF. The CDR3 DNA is TGCGCCAGCAGTGAGGGGATCGGGGCAGATACGCAGTATTTT.

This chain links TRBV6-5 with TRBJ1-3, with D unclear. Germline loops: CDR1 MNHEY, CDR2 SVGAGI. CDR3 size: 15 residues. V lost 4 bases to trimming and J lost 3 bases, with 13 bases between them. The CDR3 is CASSSSRVLGNTIYF. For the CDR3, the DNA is TGTGCCAGCAGTTCCTCCCGGGTCCTTGGAAACACCATATATTTT.

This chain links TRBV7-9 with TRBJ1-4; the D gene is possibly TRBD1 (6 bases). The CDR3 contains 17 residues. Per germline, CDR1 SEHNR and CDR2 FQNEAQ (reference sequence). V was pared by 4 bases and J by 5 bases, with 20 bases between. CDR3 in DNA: TGTGCCAGCAGCTATCGACTACAGGGTAGCCCAAATGAAAAACTGTTTTTT. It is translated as CASSYRLQGSPNEKLFF.

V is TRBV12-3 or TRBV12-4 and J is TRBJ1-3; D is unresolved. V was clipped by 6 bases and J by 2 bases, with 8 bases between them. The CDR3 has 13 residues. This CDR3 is CASRRLTGNTIYF. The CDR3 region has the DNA TGTGCCAGCAGGCGCCTGACTGGAAACACCATATATTTT.

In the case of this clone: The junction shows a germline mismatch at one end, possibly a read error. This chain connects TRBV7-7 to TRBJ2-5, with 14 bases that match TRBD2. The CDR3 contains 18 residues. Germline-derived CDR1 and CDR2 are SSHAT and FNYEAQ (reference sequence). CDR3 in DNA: TGTGCTAGCAGCTTCGGAGGGACTAGCGGGGGTACAGGGGGGACCCAGTACTTC. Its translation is CASSFGGTSGGTGGTQYF.

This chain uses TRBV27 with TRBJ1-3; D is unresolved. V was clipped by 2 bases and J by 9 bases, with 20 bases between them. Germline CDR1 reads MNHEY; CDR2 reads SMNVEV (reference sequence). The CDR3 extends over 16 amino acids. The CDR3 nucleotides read TGTGCCAGCAGTTTAACCACGACATCCTCGGCGGGCACCATATATTTT. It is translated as CASSLTTTSSAGTIYF.

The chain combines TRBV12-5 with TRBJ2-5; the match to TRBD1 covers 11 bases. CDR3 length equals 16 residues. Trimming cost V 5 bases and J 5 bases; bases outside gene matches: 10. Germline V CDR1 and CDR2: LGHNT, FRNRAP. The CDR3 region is CASGPTPGQGGETQYF. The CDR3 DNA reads TGTGCTAGTGGTCCTACACCGGGACAGGGGGGGGAGACCCAGTACTTC.

CDR3 in DNA: TGTGCCAGCAGCCTCGCGGGGGCTAGGGCCCTCTACACCTTC. Its protein is CASSLAGARALYTF. V usage is TRBV6-2 or TRBV6-3 and J usage is TRBJ1-2; TRBD1 might be the D (6 bases). Germline V lookup: CDR1 MNHEY, CDR2 SVGEGT. The V gene lost 6 bases and the J gene lost 10 bases, with 21 bases spanning the gap. The CDR3 is made up of 14 amino acids.

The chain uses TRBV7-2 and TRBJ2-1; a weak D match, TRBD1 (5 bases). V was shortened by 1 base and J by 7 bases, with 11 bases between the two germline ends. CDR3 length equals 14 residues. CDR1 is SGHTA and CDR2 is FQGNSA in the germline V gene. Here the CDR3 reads CASSLGQRSNEQFF. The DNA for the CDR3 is TGTGCCAGCAGCTTAGGACAGCGATCGAATGAGCAGTTCTTC. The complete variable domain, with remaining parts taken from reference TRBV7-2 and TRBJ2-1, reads GAGVSQSPSNKVTEKGKDVELRCDPISGHTALYWYRQSLGQGLEFLIYFQGNSAPDKSGLPSDRFSAERTGGSVSTLTIQRTQQEDSAVYLCASSLGQRSNEQFFGPGTRLTVL.

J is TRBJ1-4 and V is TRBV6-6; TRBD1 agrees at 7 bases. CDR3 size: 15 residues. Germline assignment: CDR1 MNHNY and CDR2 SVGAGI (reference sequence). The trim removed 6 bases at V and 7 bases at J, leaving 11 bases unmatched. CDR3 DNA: TGTGCCAGCAGGATTCCTTCAGGGGGAGCTGAAAAACTGTTTTTT. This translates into CASRIPSGGAEKLFF.

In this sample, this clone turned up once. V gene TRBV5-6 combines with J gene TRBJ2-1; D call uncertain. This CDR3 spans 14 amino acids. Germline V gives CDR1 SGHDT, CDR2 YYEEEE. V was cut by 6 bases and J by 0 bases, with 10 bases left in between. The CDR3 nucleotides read TGTGCCAGCATCAAACAGAGCTCCTACAATGAGCAGTTCTTC. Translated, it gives CASIKQSSYNEQFF.

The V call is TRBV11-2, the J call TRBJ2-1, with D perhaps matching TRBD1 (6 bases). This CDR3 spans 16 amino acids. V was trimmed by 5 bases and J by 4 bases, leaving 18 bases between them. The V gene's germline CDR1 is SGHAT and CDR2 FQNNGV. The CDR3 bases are TGTGCCAGCAGCCGGAGTCTCTGGACAGTGTACAATGAGCAGTTCTTC. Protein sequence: CASSRSLWTVYNEQFF.

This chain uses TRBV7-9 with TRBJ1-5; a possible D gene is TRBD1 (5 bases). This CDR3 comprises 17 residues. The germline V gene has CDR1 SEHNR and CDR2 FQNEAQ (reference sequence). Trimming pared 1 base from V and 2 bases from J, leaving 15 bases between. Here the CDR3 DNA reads TGTGCCAGCAGCTTAGGAAGGGCAGGGATTGGCAATCAGCCCCAGCATTTT. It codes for CASSLGRAGIGNQPQHF.

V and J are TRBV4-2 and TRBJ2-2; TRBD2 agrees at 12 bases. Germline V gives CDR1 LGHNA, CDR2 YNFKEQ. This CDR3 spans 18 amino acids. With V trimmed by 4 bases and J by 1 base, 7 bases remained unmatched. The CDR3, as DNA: TGTGCCAGCAGCCTGCGGGCTAGCGGGGGGGGGAACACCGGGGAGCTGTTTTTT. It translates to CASSLRASGGGNTGELFF.

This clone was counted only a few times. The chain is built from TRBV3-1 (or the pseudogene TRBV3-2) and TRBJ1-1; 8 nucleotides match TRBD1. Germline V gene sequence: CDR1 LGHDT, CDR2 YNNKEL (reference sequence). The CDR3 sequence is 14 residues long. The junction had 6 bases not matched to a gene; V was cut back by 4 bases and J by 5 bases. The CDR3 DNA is TGTGCCAGCAGCCCGTCAGGGGGCATGACTGAAGCTTTCTTT. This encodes CASSPSGGMTEAFF.

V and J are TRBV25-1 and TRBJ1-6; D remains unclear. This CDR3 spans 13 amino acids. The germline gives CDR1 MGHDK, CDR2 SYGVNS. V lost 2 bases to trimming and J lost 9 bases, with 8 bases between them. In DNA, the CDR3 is TGTGCCAGCAGTGAAGGTGGAGGTTCACCCCTCCACTTT. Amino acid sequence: CASSEGGGSPLHF. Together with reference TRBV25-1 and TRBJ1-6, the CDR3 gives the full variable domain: EADIYQTPRYLVIGTGKKITLECSQTMGHDKMYWYQQDPGMELHLIHYSYGVNSTEKGDLSSESTVSRIRTEHFPLTLESARPSHTSQYLCASSEGGGSPLHFGNGTRLTVT.

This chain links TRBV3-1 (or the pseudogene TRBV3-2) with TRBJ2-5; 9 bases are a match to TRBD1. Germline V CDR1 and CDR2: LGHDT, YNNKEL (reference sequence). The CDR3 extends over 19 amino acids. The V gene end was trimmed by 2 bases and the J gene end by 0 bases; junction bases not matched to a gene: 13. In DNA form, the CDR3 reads TGTGCCAGCAGCCAAATCCAGACAGGGGGGGAATCGTACCAAGAGACCCAGTACTTC. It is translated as CASSQIQTGGESYQETQYF.

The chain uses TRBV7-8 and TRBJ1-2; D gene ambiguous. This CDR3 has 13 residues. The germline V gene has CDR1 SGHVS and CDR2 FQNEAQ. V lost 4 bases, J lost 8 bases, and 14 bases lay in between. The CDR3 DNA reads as TGTGCCAGCAGCTCTCCCGGGGAAGAGGGCTACACCTTC. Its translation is CASSSPGEEGYTF.

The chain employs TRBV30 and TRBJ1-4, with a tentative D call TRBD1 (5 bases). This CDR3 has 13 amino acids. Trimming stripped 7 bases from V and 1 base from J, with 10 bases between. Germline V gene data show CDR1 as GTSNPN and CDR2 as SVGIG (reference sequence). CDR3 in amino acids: CASARGTNEKLFF. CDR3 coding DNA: TGTGCCTCGGCTAGGGGAACTAATGAAAAACTGTTTTTT.

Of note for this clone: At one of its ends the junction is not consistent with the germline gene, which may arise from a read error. CDR3 region: CASSQAWGGLNF. CDR3 DNA sequence: TGTGCCAGCAGCCAAGCGTGGGGAGGACTCAATTTT. The chain links TRBV14 to TRBJ1-4, with D unclear. Germline CDR1 and CDR2: SGHDN and FVKESK. The CDR3 spans 12 residues. Full variable domain (rest looked up from reference TRBV14 and TRBJ1-4): EAGVTQFPSHSVIEKGQTVTLRCDPISGHDNLYWYRRVMGKEIKFLLHFVKESKQDESGMPNNRFLAERTGGTYSTLKVQPAELEDSGVYFCASSQAWGGLNFGSGTQLSVL.